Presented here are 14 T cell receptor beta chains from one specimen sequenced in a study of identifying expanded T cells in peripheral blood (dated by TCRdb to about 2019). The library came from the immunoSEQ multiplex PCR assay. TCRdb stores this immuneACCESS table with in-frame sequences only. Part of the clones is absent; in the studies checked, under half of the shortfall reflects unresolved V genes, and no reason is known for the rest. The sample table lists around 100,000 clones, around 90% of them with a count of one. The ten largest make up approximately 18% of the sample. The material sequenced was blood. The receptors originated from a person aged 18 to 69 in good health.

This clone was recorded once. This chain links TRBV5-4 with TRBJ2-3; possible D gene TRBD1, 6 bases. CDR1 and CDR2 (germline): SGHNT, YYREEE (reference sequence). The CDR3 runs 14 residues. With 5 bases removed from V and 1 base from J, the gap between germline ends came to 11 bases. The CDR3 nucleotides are TGTGCCAGCAGGATGACAGGCGGCACAGATACGCAGTATTTT. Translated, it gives CASRMTGGTDTQYF. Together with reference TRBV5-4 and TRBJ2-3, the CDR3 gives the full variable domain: ETGVTQSPTHLIKTRGQQVTLRCSSQSGHNTVSWYQQALGQGPQFIFQYYREEENGRGNFPPRFSGLQFPNYSSELNVNALELDDSALYLCASRMTGGTDTQYFGPGTRLTVL.

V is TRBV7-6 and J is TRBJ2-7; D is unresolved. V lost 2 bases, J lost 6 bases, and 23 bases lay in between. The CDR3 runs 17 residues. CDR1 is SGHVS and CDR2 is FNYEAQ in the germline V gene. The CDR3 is CASSLMPQQKGSGEQYF. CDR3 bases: TGTGCCAGCAGCTTAATGCCCCAACAAAAAGGTTCGGGCGAGCAGTACTTC.

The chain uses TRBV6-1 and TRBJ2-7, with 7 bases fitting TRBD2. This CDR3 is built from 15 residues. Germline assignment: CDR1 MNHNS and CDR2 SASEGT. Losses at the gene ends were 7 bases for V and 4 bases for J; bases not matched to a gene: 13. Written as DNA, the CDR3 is TGTGCCAGCAAAGAGATGGGGGGGACGGGATACGAGCAGTACTTC. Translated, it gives CASKEMGGTGYEQYF.

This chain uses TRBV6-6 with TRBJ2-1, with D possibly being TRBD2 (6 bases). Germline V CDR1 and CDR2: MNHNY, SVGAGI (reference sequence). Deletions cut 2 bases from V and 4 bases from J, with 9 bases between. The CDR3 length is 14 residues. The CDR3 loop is CASSYLGTYNEQFF. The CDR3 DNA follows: TGTGCCAGCAGTTACCTAGGGACTTACAATGAGCAGTTCTTC.

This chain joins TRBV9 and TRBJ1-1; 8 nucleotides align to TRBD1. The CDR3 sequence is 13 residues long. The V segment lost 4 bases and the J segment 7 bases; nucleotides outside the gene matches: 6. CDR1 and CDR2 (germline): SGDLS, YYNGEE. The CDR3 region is CASSTGTGDEAFF. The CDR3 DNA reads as TGTGCCAGCAGCACCGGGACAGGAGATGAAGCTTTCTTT.

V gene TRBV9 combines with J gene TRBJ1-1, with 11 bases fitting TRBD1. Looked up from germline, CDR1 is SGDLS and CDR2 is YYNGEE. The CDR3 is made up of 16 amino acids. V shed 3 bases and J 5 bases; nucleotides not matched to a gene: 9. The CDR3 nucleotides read TGTGCCAGCAGCGCCGGACAGGGGGCCGGGAGGACTGAAGCTTTCTTT. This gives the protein CASSAGQGAGRTEAFF.

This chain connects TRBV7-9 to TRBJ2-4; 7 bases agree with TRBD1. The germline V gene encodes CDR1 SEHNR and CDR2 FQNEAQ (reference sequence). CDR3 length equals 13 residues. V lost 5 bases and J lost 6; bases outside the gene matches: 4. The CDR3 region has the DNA TGTGCCAGCAGCCCCGGGACAGCAAACATTCAGTACTTC. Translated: CASSPGTANIQYF.

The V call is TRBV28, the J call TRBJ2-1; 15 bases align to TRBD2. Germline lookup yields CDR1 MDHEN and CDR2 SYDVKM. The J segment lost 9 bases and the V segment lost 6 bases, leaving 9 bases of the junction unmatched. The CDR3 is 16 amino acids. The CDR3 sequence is CASRLGLAGGAGEQFF. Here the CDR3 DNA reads TGTGCCAGCAGATTAGGACTAGCGGGGGGGGCAGGTGAGCAGTTCTTC.

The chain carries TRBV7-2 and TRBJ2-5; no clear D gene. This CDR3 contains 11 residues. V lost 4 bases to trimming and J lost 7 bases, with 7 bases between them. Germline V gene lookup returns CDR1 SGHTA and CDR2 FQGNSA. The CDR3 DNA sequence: TGTGCCAGCAGCTCGACGGCGACCCAGTACTTC. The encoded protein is CASSSTATQYF.

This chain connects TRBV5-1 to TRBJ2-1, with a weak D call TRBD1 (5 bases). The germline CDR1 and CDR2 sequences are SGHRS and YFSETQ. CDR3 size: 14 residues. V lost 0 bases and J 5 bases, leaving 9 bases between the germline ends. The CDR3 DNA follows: TGCGCCAGCAGCTTGGACAGGCTCGACAATGAGCAGTTCTTC. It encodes CASSLDRLDNEQFF.

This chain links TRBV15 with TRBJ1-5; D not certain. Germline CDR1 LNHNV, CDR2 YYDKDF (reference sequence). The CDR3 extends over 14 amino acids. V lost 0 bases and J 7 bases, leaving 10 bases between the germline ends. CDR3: CATSRDLSPQPQHF. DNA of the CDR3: TGTGCCACCAGCAGAGATCTCTCTCCCCAGCCCCAGCATTTT.

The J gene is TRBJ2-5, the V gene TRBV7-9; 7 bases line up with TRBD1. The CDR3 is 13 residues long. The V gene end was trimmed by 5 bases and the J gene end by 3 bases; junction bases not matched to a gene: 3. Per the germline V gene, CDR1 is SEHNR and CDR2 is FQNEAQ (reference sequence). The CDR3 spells CASSPGTEETQYF. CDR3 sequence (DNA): TGTGCCAGCAGCCCTGGGACAGAAGAGACCCAGTACTTC.

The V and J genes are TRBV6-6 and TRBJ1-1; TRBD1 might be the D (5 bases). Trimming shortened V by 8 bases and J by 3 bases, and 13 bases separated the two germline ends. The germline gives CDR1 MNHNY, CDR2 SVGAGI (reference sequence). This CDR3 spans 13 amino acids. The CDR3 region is CASGREGDTEAFF. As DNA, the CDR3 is TGTGCCAGCGGCAGGGAAGGGGACACTGAAGCTTTCTTT.

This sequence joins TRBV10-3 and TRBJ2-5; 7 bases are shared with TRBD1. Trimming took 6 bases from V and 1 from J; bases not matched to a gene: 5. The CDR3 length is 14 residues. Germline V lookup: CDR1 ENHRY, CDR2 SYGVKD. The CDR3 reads CAIRDRTGQETQYF. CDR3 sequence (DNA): TGTGCCATCAGAGACAGGACAGGCCAAGAGACCCAGTACTTC.